The clone carrying this T cell receptor (beta chain) was picked up a small number of times. The data derive from a study of control samples from healthy donors and cancer patients. The protocol was immunoSEQ multiplex PCR, while the TCRdb copy is restricted to in-frame clones and leaves out a portion. The sample gives about 39,000 clones, 80% to 90% of which show up once; approximately 21% is in the top ten. Germline CDR1 is SGHAT and CDR2 is FQNNGV. The CDR3 is made up of 10 amino acids. Trimming shortened V by 4 bases and J by 13 bases, and 8 bases separated the two germline ends. This receptor was identified in a woman between 55 and 75 years old with lung cancer. This chain uses TRBV11-2 with TRBJ2-1, with D unclear. The sample taken for sequencing was PBMCs. Here the CDR3 reads CASSSGSQFF. CDR3 nucleotide sequence: TGTGCCAGCAGCTCAGGTTCCCAGTTCTTC.